A selection of T cell receptor beta chains follows, all from one sample in a study of vaccination and CD4 T cells after COVID-19. No antigen has been identified for these receptors. TCRdb re-derived calls from the PCR reads in MiXCR, one entry per CDR3 protein. The sample records some 9,600 distinct CDR3 sequences, under 70% being singletons. The sample taken for sequencing was CD4+ T cells from blood, cultured in vitro. These receptors were taken from a human donor who had recovered from COVID-19. Each CDR3 is given with its conserved first and last residue. The order of the fields is V gene, J gene, clone size, CDR3 protein. The size entry is marked missing in some rows and otherwise reads once, few, many or a size class.

>TRBV6-1|TRBJ1-1|few
CASRNTGRETEAFF
>TRBV7-2|TRBJ2-2|-
CASSPSFTRGGELIF
>TRBV11-2|TRBJ1-5|once
CASTFGDPLCSNQPQHF
>TRBV6-1|TRBJ1-2|-
CASSESGMDHGYTF
>TRBV7-9|TRBJ2-4|-
CASSPGGGGGDGAKNIQYF
>TRBV14|TRBJ2-5|-
CASSQQLAVETQYF
>TRBV14|TRBJ2-7|-
CASSQEVSTLSGVYEQYF
>TRBV6-5|TRBJ1-5|-
CASSYEGPGGPLHF
>TRBV6-2/TRBV6-3|TRBJ1-1|-
CASSPGQRAEAFF
>TRBV12-3/TRBV12-4|TRBJ1-5|-
CASSFILGQNQPQHF
>TRBV6-5|TRBJ2-3|-
CASSYPVQRGTDTQYF
>TRBV7-2|TRBJ2-1|-
CASSLRSAAWDEQFF
>TRBV15|TRBJ1-6|-
CATSREGNSPLHF
>TRBV2|TRBJ1-1|-
CASSIQGTRNTEAFF
>TRBV5-4|TRBJ1-1|-
CTSSTRDRGSEAFF
>TRBV5-3|TRBJ1-5|-
CASATGESVQPQHF
>TRBV11-2|TRBJ2-7|-
CASSLTVGVEQYF
>TRBV1|TRBJ2-4|-
CTSSQDTGGSFKNIQYF
>TRBV4-2|TRBJ2-3|-
CASSQDVRGATDTQYF
>TRBV2|TRBJ2-7|-
CASSEFTYEQYF
>TRBV6-2/TRBV6-3|TRBJ2-7|-
CASSRDDRAPYEQYF
>TRBV7-8|TRBJ2-7|-
CASSLDGLGTSYEQYF
>TRBV5-4|TRBJ1-1|-
CASSSGANTEAFF
>TRBV19|TRBJ2-7|-
CASSVTSPSIEQYF
>TRBV7-2|TRBJ1-5|-
CASSLGTTGGQPQHF
>TRBV7-2|TRBJ1-6|-
CASSTAGTGSYNSPLHF
>TRBV7-2|TRBJ2-7|-
CASSLGIAGGNEQYF
>TRBV18|TRBJ2-1|-
CASSPTTSGGLYNEQFF
>TRBV6-5|TRBJ1-6|few
CASSYSRSAIYNSPLHF
>TRBV6-5|TRBJ2-7|few
CASSYSTLGSYEQYF
>TRBV20-1|TRBJ2-1|-
CSARDLGAGDEQFF
>TRBV24-1|TRBJ1-5|-
CATSDLPTVGGIPQHF
>TRBV6-5|TRBJ1-1|-
CASSYQPRAVTEAFF
>TRBV6-1|TRBJ1-3|-
CASMGTASGNTIYF
>TRBV20-1|TRBJ1-3|-
CSASRDSSGNTIYF
>TRBV7-8|TRBJ2-5|few
CASSLGIRGTQETQYF
>TRBV12-3/TRBV12-4|TRBJ1-2|-
CASSLRTGGDYGYTF
>TRBV7-3|TRBJ2-2|-
CASSLGAVTGELFF
>TRBV7-2|TRBJ1-1|-
CASSLAMGDPNTEAFF
>TRBV12-2|TRBJ2-1|-
CASRLAFRSGGNEQFF
>TRBV19|TRBJ1-1|-
CAISGQKNTEAFF
>TRBV7-9|TRBJ1-1|-
CASSLEVFGTEAFF
>TRBV7-2|TRBJ1-6|-
CASSARSLSYNSPLHF
>TRBV6-1|TRBJ1-5|-
CASSLQGLVGNQPQHF